This T cell receptor beta chain stems from a study of metastatic and nonmetastatic thyroid tumors. Whole-study context: Repertoires were compared across blood and tumor or nodule tissue from malignant and benign thyroid patients.

This clone has just a few counts. What it binds is unknown. Whole-study results and caveats: Reportedly, malignant thyroid tumors had significantly higher TCR beta diversity than benign nodules, in blood and tumor.

Every patient was untreated before thyroid surgery. Per the original data handling: Construction of a distant-metastasis classifier for papillary thyroid cancer relied on CDR3 differences across clinicopathological groups. MiXCR re-clonotyped the PCR reads for TCRdb. TCRdb, rather than the study authors, made the V and J calls. The sample records fewer than 40,000 clones, 20% to 25% being singletons. This CDR3 region has 14 residues. V was clipped by 3 bases and J by 6 bases, with 18 bases between them. Germline V gene data show CDR1 as GTSNPN and CDR2 as SVGIG (reference sequence). The sequenced sample consisted of tumor tissue. This TCR derives from a male donor with papillary thyroid cancer or a benign thyroid nodule (not recorded which). Some clones in this sample may be carry-over from other donors' samples. The chain recombines TRBV30 with TRBJ2-7; D not resolved. The CDR3 DNA is TGTGCCTGGAGAACGTACCTGGGGTCTCGCGAGCAGTACTTC. It is translated as CAWRTYLGSREQYF. The variable domain in full, with the rest retrieved from reference TRBV30 and TRBJ2-7, is SQTIHQWPATLVQPVGSPLSLECTVEGTSNPNLYWYRQAAGRGLQLLFYSVGIGQISSEVPQNLSASRPQDRQFILSSKKLLLSDSGFYLCAWRTYLGSREQYFGPGTRLTVT.